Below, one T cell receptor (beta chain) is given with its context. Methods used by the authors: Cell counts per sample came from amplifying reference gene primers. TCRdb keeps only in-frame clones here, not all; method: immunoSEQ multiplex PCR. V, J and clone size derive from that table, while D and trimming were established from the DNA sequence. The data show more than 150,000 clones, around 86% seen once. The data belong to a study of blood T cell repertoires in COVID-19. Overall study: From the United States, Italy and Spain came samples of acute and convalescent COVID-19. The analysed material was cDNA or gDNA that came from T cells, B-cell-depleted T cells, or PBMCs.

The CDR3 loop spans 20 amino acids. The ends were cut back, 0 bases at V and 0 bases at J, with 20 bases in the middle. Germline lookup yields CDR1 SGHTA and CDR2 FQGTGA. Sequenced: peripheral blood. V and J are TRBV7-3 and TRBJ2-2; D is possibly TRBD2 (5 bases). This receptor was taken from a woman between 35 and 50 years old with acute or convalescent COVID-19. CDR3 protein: CASSLTSGLRRGANTGELFF. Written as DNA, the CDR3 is TGTGCCAGCAGCTTAACGTCTGGACTCCGCCGCGGCGCGAACACCGGGGAGCTGTTTTTT.